This T cell receptor beta chain emerged from a study of blood T cell repertoires in COVID-19 (dated by TCRdb to 2018 to 2020). The study in broad terms: Samples from collaborators originated in the United States, Italy and Spain and spanned both the acute and convalescent phases of COVID-19. The repertoires were released in a freely available public database meant as a resource for research on the immune response to SARS-CoV-2. A de-identified subject ID, COVID-19 status, age in years and sex were almost always included in the sample metadata. The dataset comprised deeply sampled blood TCRbeta repertoires from subjects exposed to, actively infected with, or recovered from COVID-19. Where HLA class I and class II types were available, the types were taken from metadata supplied by the sample provider, not from assay-based typing. Samples were obtained from the ongoing ImmuneRACE study (first 160 participants) and from 1,254 subjects provided by 6 global collaborators. The prospective study material was composed of cDNA or gDNA derived from T cells, B-cell-depleted T cells, or PBMCs.

Trimming costs V 5 bases and J 4 bases, and their ends lie 14 bases apart. CDR1 and CDR2 are drawn from the germline V gene (reference sequence): LNHNV, YYDKDF. Including the terminal cysteine and phenylalanine, the CDR3 comprises 14 residues. Only the CDR3 region is kept as DNA, spanning 42 bases read in frame from base 1. Participants in the prospective study were enrolled through a virtual design, were aged roughly 18 to 100 years, and lived in 24 United States geographic areas. In the prospective study, participants were assigned to cohorts based on the clinical history participants reported in a screening survey and a study questionnaire. ImmuneRACE Cohort 3 recovered participants were defined by two consecutive negative NP/OP PCR tests, healthcare professional clearance, or symptom resolution. In the prospective study, whole blood, serum and a nasopharyngeal or oropharyngeal swab were collected from each participant by mobile phlebotomists. Prospective study participants could optionally give additional blood draws and questionnaires over an approximately two-month period. Blood samples from the prospective study were shipped frozen or at room temperature prior to DNA extraction.

Overall study outcomes, separate from this receptor: How much clinical and demographic metadata was included differed by source and by participant, and the metadata was provided uncurated.

Worth noting for this clone: What antigen it recognizes has not been identified. No clone much larger than this one lies a single base away; base qualities are absent.

TCRbeta CDR3 regions were amplified from genomic DNA by means of the immunoSEQ Assay, a bias-controlled multiplex PCR. Under the source paper's analysis protocol: Within the assay, amplification of reference gene primers was used to estimate how many nucleated cells each sample contained. Sequence reads were collapsed and filtered to measure the absolute abundance of every unique TCRbeta CDR3 rearrangement. For each sample, productive Simpson clonality was calculated as the square root of Simpson's diversity index over productive rearrangements. In TCRdb, the immuneACCESS table is reduced to in-frame sequences with V and J assigned. These tables do not hold every clone; where another copy was compared, an unresolved V gene accounts for under half, and the others remain unexplained. From that table come the V and J calls and clone size; the DNA was used to work out D and trimming. This sample lists 150,000 to 190,000 clones; around 84% were detected once. The biggest ten clones account for around 7.9% of the sample.

The rearrangement joined TRBV15 to TRBJ1-1, with no D gene named confidently. This TCR was recovered from a man aged 45 to 65 who had recovered from COVID-19. The sequencing sample was made of PBMCs or T cells enriched from blood (not recorded which). The CDR3 protein: CATSDNSAVTEAFF. The nucleotide sequence reads TGTGCCACCAGCGACAACTCGGCTGTCACTGAAGCTTTCTTT.